This T cell receptor beta chain was retrieved from a study of identical twins (dated by TCRdb to the mid-2010s). For the wider study: TCR alpha and beta repertoires from monozygotic twins, unrelated adults of various ages and cord blood were deep-sequenced to test whether fetal clonotypes persist. To rule out contamination, replicate twin experiments were performed at different times with different library preparation protocols.

The CDR3, from cysteine to phenylalanine, totals 18 residues. Of all the DNA, just the CDR3 is kept, 54 bases in frame from base 1. The germline ends are 21 bases apart after V is trimmed by 4 bases and J by 2 bases. Based on the germline V gene, the CDR1 and CDR2 sequences are KGHDR and SFDVKD. General conclusions and limits of the study: Compared with coincidental sharing between unrelated individuals, out-of-frame TCR alpha sequences shared between twins showed an excess of sequences with low generation probability. In monozygotic twins, out-of-frame TCR alpha sharing was systematically underestimated by recombination models, although the models agreed with sharing between unrelated individuals. Excess twin sharing in beta out-of-frame sequences was weaker because fewer shared sequences lowered the signal-to-noise ratio. Invariant T cells such as MAIT and iNKT could partly confound zero-insertion analyses, although diverse VJ usage argued against such confounding for most clonotypes. Fewer insertions were carried by abundant cord blood beta clonotypes; a weaker similar trend was observed in young adult naive repertoires, while no such trend was observed in memory repertoires. Because the same donors could not be followed over many years, the conclusions depended on cross-sectional statistical analysis.

Details on this clonotype: The target of this receptor is not known. No per-base quality is available; no much larger clone lies one base away.

Every donor was a healthy Caucasian. Three pairs of female monozygotic twins, all aged about 18 to 30 years, made up the twin cohort. The RNA used for TCR libraries was isolated from peripheral blood mononuclear cells. Preparation of the library involved 5' RACE. For sequencing, an Illumina HiSeq 2000 was employed. A universal primer binding site was introduced by template switching, and a unique molecular identifier was present in the final cDNA, enabling accurate counting of TCR cDNA molecules. First-strand cDNA for TCR alpha and beta chains was synthesized from specific primers in the conserved constant-segment region. To control for contamination, every cDNA library carried two barcodes: a SMART-Mk sample barcode plus Illumina barcodes. TruSeq adapter sequences, together with Illumina sample barcodes, were added in two successive PCR steps. TCR alpha and beta cDNA libraries were sequenced on the Illumina HiSeq platform with custom primers. In the original analysis: Raw reads were processed with MiGEC to extract unique molecular identifiers, and MiXCR was used to determine CDR3 positions. For each individual, recombination models were inferred using an EM algorithm with the repgenHMM and IGoR tools. The tcR package in R was used for shared clonotype analysis, with sharing normalized by the product of cloneset sizes. To study raw recombination without the effects of thymic and clonal selection, out-of-frame nonproductive sequences were analyzed. The public reads were reanalyzed by TCRdb: fastp trimming at Q25, MiXCR alignment, in-frame beta chains only. Entries that share a CDR3 protein sequence are merged under the most common genes and DNA. The authors' filters were not applied to this entry. This sample holds fewer than 650,000 distinct CDR3 sequences; 7.1% were observed only once. The top ten clonotypes cover over 1.5% of the sample.

This same sample was also part of a study on yellow fever vaccine responses in identical twins. From the second report: According to the authors, the vaccine-induced T cell response in identical twins seemed to be partly convergent and partly specific to each individual. In the study, vaccine-responding T cell clones were precisely tracked in identical twins.

The sample comprised PBMCs. The chain links TRBV24-1 with TRBJ2-3, with the D segment possibly TRBD1 or TRBD2, each aligning over 5 bases. This clonotype was obtained from a woman younger than 30 in good health. The CDR3 sequence is CATSDPGPRDGTTDTQYF. The DNA sequence is as follows: TGTGCCACCAGTGACCCGGGCCCCCGGGACGGAACCACAGATACGCAGTATTTT.